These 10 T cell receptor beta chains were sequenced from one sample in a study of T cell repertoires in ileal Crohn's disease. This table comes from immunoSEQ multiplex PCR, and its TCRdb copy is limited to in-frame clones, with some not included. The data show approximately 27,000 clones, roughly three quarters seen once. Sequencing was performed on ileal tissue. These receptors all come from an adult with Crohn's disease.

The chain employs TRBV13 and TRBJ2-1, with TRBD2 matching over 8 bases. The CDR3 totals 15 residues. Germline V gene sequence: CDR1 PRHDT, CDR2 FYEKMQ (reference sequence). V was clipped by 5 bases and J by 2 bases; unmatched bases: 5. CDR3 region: CASSPAGGTYNEQFF. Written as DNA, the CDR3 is TGTGCCAGCAGCCCCGCGGGGGGAACCTACAATGAGCAGTTCTTC.

The CDR3 is CASSQLGAKASEAFF. CDR3 bases: TGTGCCAGCAGCCAATTAGGGGCTAAGGCTTCTGAAGCTTTCTTT. The chain links TRBV14 to TRBJ1-1, with a possible D match to TRBD1 (5 bases). Trimming removed 2 bases at V and 6 bases at J, with 16 bases between. This CDR3 spans 15 amino acids. Looked up from germline, CDR1 is SGHDN and CDR2 is FVKESK.

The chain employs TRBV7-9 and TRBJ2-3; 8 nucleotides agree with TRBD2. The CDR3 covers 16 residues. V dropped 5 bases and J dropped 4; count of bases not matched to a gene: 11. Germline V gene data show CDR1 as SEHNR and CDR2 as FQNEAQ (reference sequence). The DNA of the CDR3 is TGTGCCAGCAGCACCTGGACTAGCCCCAGGGCAGATACGCAGTATTTT. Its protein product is CASSTWTSPRADTQYF.

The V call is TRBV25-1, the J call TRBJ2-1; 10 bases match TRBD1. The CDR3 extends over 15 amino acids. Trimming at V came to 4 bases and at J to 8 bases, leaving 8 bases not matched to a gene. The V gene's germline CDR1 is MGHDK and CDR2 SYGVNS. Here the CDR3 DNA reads TGTGCCAGCAGTGCTTACGGGACAGGGGTTGATGAGCAGTTCTTC. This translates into CASSAYGTGVDEQFF.

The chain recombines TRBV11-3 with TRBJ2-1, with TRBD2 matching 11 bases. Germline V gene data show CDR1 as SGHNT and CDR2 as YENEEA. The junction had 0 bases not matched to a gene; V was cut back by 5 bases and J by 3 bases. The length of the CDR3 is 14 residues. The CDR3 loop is CASSLAGGYNEQFF. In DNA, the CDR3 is TGTGCCAGCAGCCTAGCGGGGGGCTACAATGAGCAGTTCTTC.

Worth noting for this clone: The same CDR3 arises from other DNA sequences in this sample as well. The DNA for the CDR3 is TGTGCCAGCAGTGAGCCAGGGATTAGCAATCAGCCCCAGCATTTT. Its translation: CASSEPGISNQPQHF. The chain carries TRBV6-1 and TRBJ1-5, with a tentative D call TRBD1 (5 bases). The CDR3 length is 15 residues. Per the germline V gene, CDR1 is MNHNS and CDR2 is SASEGT. V was cut by 3 bases and J by 0 bases, with 9 bases left in between.

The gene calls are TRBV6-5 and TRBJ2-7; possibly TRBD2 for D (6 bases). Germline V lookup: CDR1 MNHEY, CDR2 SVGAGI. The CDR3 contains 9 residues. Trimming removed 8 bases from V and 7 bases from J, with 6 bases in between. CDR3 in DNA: TGTGCCAGCGGGGGGGAGCAGTACTTC. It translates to CASGGEQYF.

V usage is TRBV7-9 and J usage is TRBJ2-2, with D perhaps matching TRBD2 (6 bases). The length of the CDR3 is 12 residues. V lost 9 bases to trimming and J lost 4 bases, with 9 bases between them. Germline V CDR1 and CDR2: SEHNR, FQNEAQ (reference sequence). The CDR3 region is CASAGRTGELFF. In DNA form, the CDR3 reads TGTGCCAGTGCGGGGCGCACCGGGGAGCTGTTTTTT.

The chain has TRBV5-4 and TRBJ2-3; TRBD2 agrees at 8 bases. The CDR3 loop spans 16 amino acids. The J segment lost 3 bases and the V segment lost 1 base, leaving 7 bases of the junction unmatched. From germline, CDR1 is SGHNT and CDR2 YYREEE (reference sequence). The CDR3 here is CASSLKSGGGTDTQYF. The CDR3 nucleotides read TGTGCCAGCAGCTTGAAAAGCGGGGGAGGGACAGATACGCAGTATTTT.

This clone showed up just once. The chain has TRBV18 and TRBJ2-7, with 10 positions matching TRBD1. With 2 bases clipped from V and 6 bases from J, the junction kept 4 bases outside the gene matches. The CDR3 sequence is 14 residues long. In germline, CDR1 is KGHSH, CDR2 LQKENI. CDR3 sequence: CASSPGDRGREQYF. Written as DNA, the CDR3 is TGTGCCAGCTCACCAGGCGACAGGGGGCGCGAGCAGTACTTC.